A single sample is the source of the 10 T cell receptor beta chains below, sequenced in a study of blood T cell repertoires in COVID-19 (dated by TCRdb to 2020 to 2021). The protocol used for the library was the immunoSEQ multiplex PCR assay. TCRdb mirrors the immuneACCESS table, restricted to in-frame sequences. Some clones are absent from its copies; in checked studies, under half trace to an unresolved V gene, and the reason for the others is unknown. The sample has about 22,000 clones on record, 80% of them singletons. Jointly, the top ten make up around 13% of the sample. Sequenced sample: peripheral blood. Receptors were obtained from a man aged 55-75 years with active COVID-19.

The chain couples TRBV29-1 to TRBJ2-1, with a weak D call TRBD1 (5 bases). The CDR3 runs to 12 residues. In germline, CDR1 is SQVTM, CDR2 ANQGSEA. The ends were cut back, 6 bases at V and 0 bases at J, with 6 bases in the middle. Here the CDR3 DNA reads TGCAGCGTGGACAACTCCTACAATGAGCAGTTCTTC. As protein: CSVDNSYNEQFF.

This chain uses TRBV12-5 with TRBJ2-7; 9 bases fit TRBD1. This CDR3 spans 18 amino acids. Looked up from germline, CDR1 is LGHNT and CDR2 is FRNRAP. The V segment lost 1 base and the J segment 2 bases; nucleotides outside the gene matches: 12. This CDR3 reads CASGLGGTGPSYPYEQYF. The CDR3 region has the DNA TGTGCTAGTGGTTTGGGAGGGACAGGGCCATCCTACCCCTACGAGCAGTACTTC.

V is TRBV9 and J is TRBJ2-7; D remains unclear. The CDR3 contains 13 residues. Germline CDR1 is SGDLS and CDR2 is YYNGEE. The V end lost 7 bases, the J end lost 3 bases, and 14 bases lay between the germline ends. CDR3: CASCPGTSYEQYF. The CDR3 DNA sequence: TGTGCCAGCTGTCCGGGTACGAGCTACGAGCAGTACTTC.

This chain joins TRBV19 and TRBJ2-7, with D perhaps TRBD1 (5 bases). The CDR3 is made up of 12 amino acids. Germline loops: CDR1 LNHDA, CDR2 SQIVND (reference sequence). Trimming left V 6 bases short and J 3 bases short, with 9 bases between. CDR3 sequence: CASSQGGYEQYF. In nucleotides, the CDR3 is TGTGCCAGTAGCCAGGGCGGCTACGAGCAGTACTTC.

The genes are TRBV7-2 and TRBJ2-1; 7 nucleotides agree with TRBD1. CDR1 and CDR2 from the germline V gene are SGHTA and FQGNSA. The CDR3 is made up of 14 amino acids. With 5 bases clipped from V and 3 bases from J, the junction kept 4 bases outside the gene matches. The CDR3 region has the DNA TGTGCCAGCAGCCCGACAGGGATCTACAATGAGCAGTTCTTC. This sequence encodes CASSPTGIYNEQFF.

The rearrangement links TRBV19 to TRBJ1-4, with 7 bases identical to TRBD1. Trimming cost V 5 bases and J 7 bases; bases outside gene matches: 10. Germline V CDR1 and CDR2: LNHDA, SQIVND (reference sequence). The CDR3 is 15 amino acids. The CDR3 nucleotides are TGTGCCAGTAGTTCTCGACAGGGACTCGGTGAAAAACTGTTTTTT. Translation gives CASSSRQGLGEKLFF.

This clone is labeled medium-sized. J is TRBJ1-2 and V is TRBV18; D is ambiguous. V shed 1 base and J shed 2 bases, with 11 bases lying between them. The germline V gene encodes CDR1 KGHSH and CDR2 LQKENI. The CDR3 consists of 15 residues. This CDR3 is CASSPLPEANYGYTF. CDR3 coding DNA: TGTGCCAGCTCACCACTCCCAGAAGCGAACTATGGCTACACCTTC.

V is TRBV30 and J is TRBJ1-3; D possibly corresponds to TRBD1 (5 bases). V gave up 3 bases and J gave up 0 bases, with 9 bases separating them. From germline, CDR1 is GTSNPN and CDR2 SVGIG (reference sequence). The CDR3 covers 14 residues. This CDR3 reads CAWSRGSSGNTIYF. DNA for the CDR3: TGTGCCTGGAGCCGGGGGTCCTCTGGAAACACCATATATTTT.

This chain joins TRBV30 and TRBJ1-1; D unclear. V was pared by 6 bases and J by 3 bases, with 11 bases between. The CDR3 sequence is 12 residues long. Germline CDR1 reads GTSNPN; CDR2 reads SVGIG (reference sequence). CDR3: CACGVEDTEAFF. CDR3 DNA sequence: TGTGCCTGCGGGGTCGAGGACACTGAAGCTTTCTTT.

This clone was detected once. J is TRBJ2-1 and V is TRBV11-3, with 11 bases that match TRBD1. The V and J ends lost 5 bases and 0 bases, in that order; junction bases with no gene match: 6. Per the germline V gene, CDR1 is SGHNT and CDR2 is YENEEA. The CDR3 runs 17 residues. CDR3 amino acids: CASSPGTGGLSYNEQFF. The CDR3 DNA sequence: TGTGCCAGCAGCCCAGGGACAGGGGGTCTCTCCTACAATGAGCAGTTCTTC.